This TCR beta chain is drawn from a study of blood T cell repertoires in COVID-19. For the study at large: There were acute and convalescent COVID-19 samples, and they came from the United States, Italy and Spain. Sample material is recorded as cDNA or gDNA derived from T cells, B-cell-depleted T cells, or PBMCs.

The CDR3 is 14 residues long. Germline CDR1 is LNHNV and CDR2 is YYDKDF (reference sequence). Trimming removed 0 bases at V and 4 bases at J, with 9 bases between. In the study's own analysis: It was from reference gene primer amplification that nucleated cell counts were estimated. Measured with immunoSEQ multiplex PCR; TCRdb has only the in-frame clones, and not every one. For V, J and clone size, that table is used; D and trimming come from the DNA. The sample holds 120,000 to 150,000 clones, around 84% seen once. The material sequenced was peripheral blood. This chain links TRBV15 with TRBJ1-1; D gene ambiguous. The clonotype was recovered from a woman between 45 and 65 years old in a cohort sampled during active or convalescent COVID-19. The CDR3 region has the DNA TGTGCCACCAGCAGAGATTATGGAGGCACTGAAGCTTTCTTT. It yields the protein CATSRDYGGTEAFF.